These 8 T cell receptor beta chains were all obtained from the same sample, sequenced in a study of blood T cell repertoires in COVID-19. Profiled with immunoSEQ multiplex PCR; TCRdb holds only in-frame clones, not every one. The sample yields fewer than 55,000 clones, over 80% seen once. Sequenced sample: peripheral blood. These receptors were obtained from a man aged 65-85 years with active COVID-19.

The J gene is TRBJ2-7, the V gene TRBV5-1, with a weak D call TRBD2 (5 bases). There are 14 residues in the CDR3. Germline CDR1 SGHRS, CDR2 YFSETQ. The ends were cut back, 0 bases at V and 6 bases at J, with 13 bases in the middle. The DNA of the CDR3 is TGCGCCAGCAGCTTGGGAACTAGGCCCCCCGAGCAGTACTTC. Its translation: CASSLGTRPPEQYF.

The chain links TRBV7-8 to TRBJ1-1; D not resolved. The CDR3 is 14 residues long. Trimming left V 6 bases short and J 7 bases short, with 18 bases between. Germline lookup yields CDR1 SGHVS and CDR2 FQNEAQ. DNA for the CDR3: TGTGCCAGCAGGTTGGCACGCGGCGGTCGTGAAGCTTTCTTT. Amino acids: CASRLARGGREAFF.

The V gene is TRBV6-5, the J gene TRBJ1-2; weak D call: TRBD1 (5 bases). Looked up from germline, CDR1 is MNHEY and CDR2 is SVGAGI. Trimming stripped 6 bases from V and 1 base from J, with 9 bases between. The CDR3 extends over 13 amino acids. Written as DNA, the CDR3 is TGTGCCAGCAGGGACACCCTTAACTATGGCTACACCTTC. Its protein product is CASRDTLNYGYTF.

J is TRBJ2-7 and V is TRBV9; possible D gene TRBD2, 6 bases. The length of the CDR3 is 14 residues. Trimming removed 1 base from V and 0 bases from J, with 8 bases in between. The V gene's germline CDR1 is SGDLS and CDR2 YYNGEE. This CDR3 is CASSVRDFSYEQYF. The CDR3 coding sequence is TGTGCCAGCAGCGTACGGGACTTCTCCTACGAGCAGTACTTC.

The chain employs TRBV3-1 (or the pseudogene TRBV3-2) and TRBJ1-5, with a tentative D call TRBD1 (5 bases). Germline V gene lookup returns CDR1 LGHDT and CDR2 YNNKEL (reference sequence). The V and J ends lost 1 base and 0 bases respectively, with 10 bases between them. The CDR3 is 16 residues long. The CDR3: CASSQGLQVSNQPQHF. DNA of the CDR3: TGTGCCAGCAGCCAAGGCTTACAGGTTAGCAATCAGCCCCAGCATTTT.

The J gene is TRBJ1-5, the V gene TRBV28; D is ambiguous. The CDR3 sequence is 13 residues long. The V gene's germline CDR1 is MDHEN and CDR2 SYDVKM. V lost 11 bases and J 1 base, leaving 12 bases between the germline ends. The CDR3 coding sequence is TGTGCCGGCGGCAGAGTGAGCAATCAGCCCCAGCATTTT. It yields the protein CAGGRVSNQPQHF. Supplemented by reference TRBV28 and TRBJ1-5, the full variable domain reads DVKVTQSSRYLVKRTGEKVFLECVQDMDHENMFWYRQDPGLGLRLIYFSYDVKMKEKGDIPEGYSVSREKKERFSLILESASTNQTSMYLCAGGRVSNQPQHFGDGTRLSIL.

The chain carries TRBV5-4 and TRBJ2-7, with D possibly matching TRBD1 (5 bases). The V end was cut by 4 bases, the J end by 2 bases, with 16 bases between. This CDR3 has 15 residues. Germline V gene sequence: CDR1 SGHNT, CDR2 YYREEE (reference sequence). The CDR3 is CASSTTSDRAYEQYF. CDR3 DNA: TGTGCCAGCAGCACGACCTCCGACAGAGCCTACGAGCAGTACTTC.

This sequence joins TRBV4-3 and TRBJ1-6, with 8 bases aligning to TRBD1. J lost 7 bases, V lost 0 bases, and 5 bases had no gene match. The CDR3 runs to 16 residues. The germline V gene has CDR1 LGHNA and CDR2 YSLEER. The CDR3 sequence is CASSQDRGLNNSPLHF. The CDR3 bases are TGCGCCAGCAGCCAAGACAGGGGGCTGAACAATTCACCCCTCCACTTT.